The 30 T cell receptor beta chains below were found in one sample sequenced in a study of monozygotic twins with inflammatory bowel disease. From its re-call of the 5' RACE reads, TCRdb lists each CDR3 protein once, without DNA. The sample has around 210,000 distinct CDR3 sequences. The sequenced material came from blood. These TCRs come from a human donor with ulcerative colitis or Crohn's disease, or a healthy co-twin of an affected twin (not recorded which).

The chain joins TRBV15 to TRBJ2-3; without DNA, the TCRdb call of TRBD2 cannot be checked. This CDR3 comprises 16 residues. Per the germline V gene, CDR1 is LNHNV and CDR2 is YYDKDF (reference sequence). CDR3 in amino acids: CATSRSGRELTDTQYF.

The chain couples TRBV25-1 to TRBJ2-1; TCRdb gives TRBD1 as the D gene, but with no DNA this cannot be confirmed. Per germline, CDR1 MGHDK and CDR2 SYGVNS. This CDR3 comprises 14 residues. The CDR3 sequence is CASRGTGGRDEQFF.

The chain employs TRBV29-1 and TRBJ2-1. CDR1 SQVTM and CDR2 ANQGSEA come from the germline V gene. This CDR3 is 14 amino acids long. Here the CDR3 reads CSVRTWDDGNEQFF.

The CDR3 reads CASSYSIRSEAFF. The chain links TRBV6-5 to TRBJ1-1. Germline CDR1 MNHEY, CDR2 SVGAGI. The CDR3 contains 13 residues.

The chain recombines TRBV27 with TRBJ2-1; without DNA, the TCRdb call of TRBD2 cannot be checked. CDR1 MNHEY and CDR2 SMNVEV come from the germline V gene (reference sequence). The CDR3 length is 12 residues. The CDR3 sequence is CASSSSQTKEFF.

The V gene is TRBV20-1, the J gene TRBJ1-5. CDR3 length: 13 amino acids. Per the germline V gene, CDR1 is DFQATT and CDR2 is SNEGSKA (reference sequence). The CDR3 sequence: CSASPGPGKPQHF.

The chain links TRBV10-3 to TRBJ2-2; the D gene TCRdb calls, TRBD1, cannot be checked with no DNA. The CDR3 has 15 amino acids. Germline CDR1 reads ENHRY; CDR2 reads SYGVKD. The CDR3 loop is CAIGTGQANTGELFF.

The chain links TRBV20-1 to TRBJ1-6; TCRdb proposes TRBD1, but this gene call is untestable without DNA. In germline, CDR1 is DFQATT, CDR2 SNEGSKA (reference sequence). The CDR3 is made up of 15 amino acids. CDR3 sequence reads: CSASLGVGGDSPLHF.

The chain uses TRBV12-3 or TRBV12-4 and TRBJ2-3; TCRdb proposes TRBD2, but this gene call is untestable without DNA. The CDR3 totals 16 residues. CDR3 sequence reads: CASSRRTSGTTDTQYF.

This sequence joins TRBV20-1 and TRBJ2-7; as DNA is missing, the TRBD2 call by TCRdb cannot be tested. The germline V gene has CDR1 DFQATT and CDR2 SNEGSKA (reference sequence). CDR3 length: 15 amino acids. CDR3 sequence reads: CSAERGPTVATEQYF.

This chain connects TRBV7-2 to TRBJ2-5; the TRBD1 assignment by TCRdb is unverifiable without DNA. This CDR3 has 15 amino acids. CDR1 is SGHTA, CDR2 FQGNSA, per germline. CDR3 amino acids: CASSFNTGGQETQYF.

V and J are TRBV6-6 and TRBJ2-1. The CDR3 extends over 11 amino acids. Germline lookup yields CDR1 MNHNY and CDR2 SVGAGI (reference sequence). The CDR3 sequence: CASRMLSEQFF.

The chain joins TRBV20-1 to TRBJ1-1. Per germline, CDR1 DFQATT and CDR2 SNEGSKA (reference sequence). The CDR3 runs to 13 residues. CDR3: CSARDRTNTEAFF.

The V and J genes are TRBV4-1 and TRBJ1-1. From germline, CDR1 is MGHRA and CDR2 YSYEKL. This CDR3 region has 13 residues. This CDR3 is CASRFEVNTEAFF.

CDR3 sequence: CASILTGTTEAFF. This chain connects TRBV6-1 to TRBJ1-1; without DNA, the TCRdb call of TRBD1 cannot be checked. The V gene's germline CDR1 is MNHNS and CDR2 SASEGT. The CDR3 length is 13 residues.

The chain joins TRBV27 to TRBJ2-7; lacking DNA, the TRBD1 call made by TCRdb goes unchecked. This CDR3 has 16 residues. Looked up from germline, CDR1 is MNHEY and CDR2 is SMNVEV (reference sequence). CDR3 protein: CASSFLVGQGFGEQYF.

The chain employs TRBV9 and TRBJ1-3; the TCRdb D gene call, TRBD1, has no DNA to confirm it. The CDR3 extends over 17 amino acids. CDR1 and CDR2 from the germline V gene are SGDLS and YYNGEE. CDR3 sequence: CASSITDSLRGGNTIYF.

This chain uses TRBV7-6 with TRBJ2-1; lacking DNA, the TRBD1 call made by TCRdb goes unchecked. Germline CDR1 reads SGHVS; CDR2 reads FNYEAQ. The CDR3 is made up of 14 amino acids. This CDR3 is CASSPPGVWNEQFF.

Here the CDR3 reads CASSHLRETQYF. The rearrangement joins TRBV3-1 to TRBJ2-5. The CDR3 consists of 12 residues. Germline CDR1 is LGHDT and CDR2 is YNNKEL (reference sequence).

This rearrangement joins TRBV19 to TRBJ1-1; no DNA is available, so the TRBD1 call from TCRdb remains unchecked. The V gene's germline CDR1 is LNHDA and CDR2 SQIVND (reference sequence). This CDR3 comprises 19 residues. CDR3 region: CASSTVSEGAPRPNTEAFF.

J is TRBJ2-3 and V is TRBV29-1; TCRdb selects TRBD2, and the lack of DNA leaves this call unchecked. Germline-derived CDR1 and CDR2 are SQVTM and ANQGSEA. The CDR3 has 16 residues. The CDR3 reads CSVVGLLQVGTDTQYF.

The V call is TRBV7-2, the J call TRBJ2-1; TCRdb designates TRBD1, a call that cannot be tested without DNA. Germline-derived CDR1 and CDR2 are SGHTA and FQGNSA. This CDR3 contains 17 residues. The chain's CDR3 is CASSLATSGATYNEQFF. The full variable domain, in which reference TRBV7-2 and TRBJ2-1 provide the parts outside the CDR3, is GAGVSQSPSNKVTEKGKDVELRCDPISGHTALYWYRQSLGQGLEFLIYFQGNSAPDKSGLPSDRFSAERTGGSVSTLTIQRTQQEDSAVYLCASSLATSGATYNEQFFGPGTRLTVL.

The CDR3 reads CASSQDDGLTGELFF. The chain joins TRBV4-2 to TRBJ2-2; without DNA, the TCRdb call of TRBD2 cannot be checked. The CDR3 extends over 15 amino acids. Germline CDR1 and CDR2: LGHNA and YNFKEQ.

The gene calls are TRBV7-2 and TRBJ2-7; TCRdb selects TRBD1, and the lack of DNA leaves this call unchecked. The CDR3 length is 14 residues. Germline values: CDR1 SGHTA, CDR2 FQGNSA. This CDR3 reads CASSPNRGGYEQYF.

The chain couples TRBV19 to TRBJ2-5; lacking DNA, the TRBD1 call made by TCRdb goes unchecked. CDR1 and CDR2 (germline): LNHDA, SQIVND (reference sequence). This CDR3 contains 15 residues. CDR3 amino acids: CASSTLRDGQETQYF. The full variable domain, completed using reference TRBV19 and TRBJ2-5, is DGGITQSPKYLFRKEGQNVTLSCEQNLNHDAMYWYRQDPGQGLRLIYYSQIVNDFQKGDIAEGYSVSREKKESFPLTVTSAQKNPTAFYLCASSTLRDGQETQYFGPGTRLLVL.

This rearrangement joins TRBV18 to TRBJ2-6. The CDR3 consists of 14 residues. Germline CDR1 reads KGHSH; CDR2 reads LQKENI. The CDR3 reads CASSPVSGANVLTF. Drawing the rest from reference TRBV18 and TRBJ2-6, the complete variable domain is NAGVMQNPRHLVRRRGQEARLRCSPMKGHSHVYWYRQLPEEGLKFMVYLQKENIIDESGMPKERFSAEFPKEGPSILRIQQVVRGDSAAYFCASSPVSGANVLTFGAGSRLTVL.

V usage is TRBV4-2 and J usage is TRBJ1-1; TCRdb names TRBD1, which stays unverified in the absence of DNA. CDR1 is LGHNA, CDR2 YNFKEQ, per germline. The CDR3 is 16 residues long. CDR3 amino acids: CASSQTLGQIGTEAFF.

The chain links TRBV18 to TRBJ1-3. The CDR3 spans 14 residues. Per the germline V gene, CDR1 is KGHSH and CDR2 is LQKENI. The CDR3 sequence is CASSPSIWGNTIYF.

V usage is TRBV29-1 and J usage is TRBJ2-5; TCRdb's D call, TRBD1, is unchecked because there is no DNA. CDR1 is SQVTM and CDR2 is ANQGSEA in the germline V gene. The length of the CDR3 is 13 residues. The CDR3 loop is CSVERGLQETQYF.

This chain's CDR3 is CASSFERVNTEAFF. The V gene is TRBV7-2, the J gene TRBJ1-1. There are 14 residues in the CDR3. The V gene's germline CDR1 is SGHTA and CDR2 FQGNSA.